This TCR beta chain was recovered during a study of shared clonotypes between healthy human individuals. The overall study: The study enrolled a couple of women and three men aged 18 to 49.

The CDR3 length is 15 residues. CDR1 and CDR2 (germline): LNHDA, SQIVND (reference sequence). Between the trimmed V and J ends, which lost 0 bases and 8 bases, there was a span of 15 bases. TCRdb keeps only in-frame clones here, not all; method: immunoSEQ multiplex PCR. This sample has roughly 530,000 clones, with 90% to 96% found just once. The clonotype was recovered from a woman in her thirties in good health. Input material: naive CD4+ T cells sorted from blood. Subset denoted: CD45RA+ positively selected. The chain recombines TRBV19 with TRBJ2-3; D gene uncertain. CDR3 nucleotide sequence: TGTGCCAGTAGTATAGATTCCCTTATTCGGGTTACGCAGTATTTT. It is translated as CASSIDSLIRVTQYF.